This T cell receptor beta chain is drawn from a study of cytomegalovirus exposure and HLA in healthy donors (dated by TCRdb to about 2017). With respect to the entire study: An earlier analysis of some 500 of the donors reported more than 250 Gb of sequence data and about 100 million unique TCR beta sequences from 190 million or so T cells. A later analysis re-examined previously published TCR beta repertoires from roughly 720 donors and added high-resolution HLA genotyping to investigate patterns of TCR occurrence. Along with the approximately 700-subject first cohort, a separate validation cohort of some 130 different subjects was used. HLA typing included class I and class II loci at four-digit resolution. Donor age, sex, ethnicity and CMV serostatus were compiled alongside the repertoire data. The number of typed donors differed by locus: 629-630 for A, B, C, DRB1 and DQB1; 522 for DQA1; about 600 for DPA1; and some 450 for DPB1. Roughly 5 DR-DQ haplotypes were handled as single units for association and clustering because linkage in the cohort was strong. Of the 350 to 450 genotyped donors, roughly 85% fell in the genetic ancestry cluster associated with self-reported Caucasian donors. In a later genetic analysis, genome-wide SNP genotypes for about 65% of the roughly 700 donors were used, and that subset was treated as a discovery cohort. Using immunosequencing, the study profiled T cell repertoires from 500 to 800 subjects and related those repertoires to cytomegalovirus serostatus. All discovery cohort repertoires had been generated using a single sequencing platform. The study aimed to test whether cataloging public T cell receptors could reveal signatures of past pathogen exposure. The study combined high-throughput TCR immunosequencing, statistical association of individual TCRs with disease status, and machine learning to predict cytomegalovirus infection status. To decide whether each TCR beta V gene segment behaved as functional or pseudogenic, an earlier analysis of over 500 of the donors relied on high-throughput TCR beta sequencing. Among several hundred genotyped donors of the cohort, an average of approximately 200,000 unique TCR beta nucleotide sequences was sequenced per donor, of which 15% to 20% were non-productive. An early release that covered about 600 HLA-typed donors contained approximately 300 gigabases of sequencing data and tens of millions of unique TCR sequences. Rather than using new phenotypic data, the later analysis identified candidate immune exposures from TCR beta sequences and from how often those sequences occurred across donors. Broader findings and caveats from the paper: A further reported finding was that TCR beta sequences accurately predicted the HLA-A and HLA-B alleles for most subjects in the first cohort. Three of the identified cytomegalovirus-associated TCR beta chains were confirmed in vitro to be specific for cytomegalovirus antigens. For the cohort, immune exposure information was limited to CMV serostatus. Several of the top co-occurrence clusters appeared to be linked to parvovirus B19, influenza, CMV and Epstein-Barr virus, according to a later analysis. The study listed 164 TCR beta chains as associated with cytomegalovirus. HLA typing was unavailable for some donors at each locus, so association tests used only the typed subset. When HLA alleles, especially DR and DQ, strongly co-occurred, TCR associations were difficult to assign to individual alleles. In a later analysis, the rate of TCR association differed among HLA loci, with DRB1 alleles having the most associated TCRs and HLA-C alleles having the fewest. A later analysis found that most CMV-associated TCR beta chains appeared HLA-restricted, with HLA associations seemingly driven largely by CMV exposure. According to the authors, the approach could potentially be generalized to other disease states and immunological phenotypes. In both the original and validation cohorts, the classifier was reported to diagnose cytomegalovirus status with high specificity and sensitivity. Most TCR sequences were seen in very few donors, while some public TCRs were found in many individuals. An association between a missense DCLRE1C variant and V-gene and J-gene trimming of TCR beta chains was found in a later genetic analysis and replicated in an independent cohort. In an earlier analysis of 587 of the donors, most TCR beta V segments were observed in productive rearrangements about 87% or about 30% of the time, broadly matching IMGT annotations. This cohort had only TCR beta chains sequenced, and the lack of alpha or paired-chain data limited which features could be detected. In a later genetic analysis, fewer N-insertions in productive TCRs were reported among donors in an Asian-associated ancestry cluster than the roughly 710-donor mean. Correlated functional status among segregating V segments might reflect linkage disequilibrium, but an unknown experimental factor could not be ruled out. The presence/absence analyses assumed that sequencing depth was roughly uniform across donors, and that assumption may not be true. In a later analysis, HLA-associated TCR beta chains showed more clonal expansion and lower generation probabilities than non-associated chains that were equally common. The 87-base-pair reads could not distinguish some IMGT-functional V segments, including TRBV6-2 and TRBV6-3, so those segments were excluded. Because counts were too low, under 20 rarely observed V segments, including chromosome 9 orphons, were left out of the earlier analysis of 500 to 750 of the donors. A group of highly shared sequence variants was considered likely to be a technical artifact of the sequencing pipeline. A later analysis associated approximately 17,000 TCR beta sequences with specific HLA alleles at a false discovery rate of 0.05.

In total, about 650 healthy bone marrow donors made up the cohort. At the time of sampling, every cohort member was nominally healthy, though immune exposures that went unrecorded were likely present. The donor was CMV seronegative and belonged to the group of around 350 seronegative cohort members. Each donor provided a peripheral blood sample, and peripheral blood mononuclear cells were used for TCR beta sequencing. The Qiagen DNeasy Blood Extraction Kit was used to extract genomic DNA from the blood cell samples. From V the trimming removes 7 bases and from J it removes 2 bases, while the gene matches leave 5 bases of the junction unaccounted for. Taken from the germline V gene, the CDR1 and CDR2 loops are MDHEN and SYDVKM. There are 14 amino acids in the CDR3, from cysteine to phenylalanine inclusive. Just CDR3 DNA is preserved here, 42 bases in frame from base 1. The library was obtained by the immunoSEQ multiplex PCR assay. A mixture of 60 forward primers for TCR Vbeta segments and 13 reverse primers for TCR Jbeta segments was used in the multiplex PCR. Amplification of the CDR3 region of rearranged TCR beta genes was performed with a multiplex PCR assay on genomic DNA. On the Illumina HiSeq System, the amplified TCR beta libraries were sequenced as 87-base-pair reads. The original pipeline was this. In a later analysis, some 80 million unique TCR beta chains were counted across the approximately 670 repertoires, and around 10 million of these chains were shared by at least two donors. Raw reads were error-corrected and collapsed into unique sequences with a nearest-neighbor algorithm that merged closely related sequences to remove PCR and sequencing errors. V, D and J gene segments were assigned by aligning CDR3 sequences to IMGT reference sequences. For a sequence to be retained, a match of at least six nucleotides to both a V gene segment and a J gene segment was required. A rearrangement counted as productive if the CDR3 had no stop codons and remained in frame with V and J, and every other rearrangement counted as non-productive. Following IMGT convention, CDR3 was defined as the stretch from the second conserved V-encoded cysteine up to the conserved J-encoded phenylalanine. Sequences without an unambiguous match to a single V gene segment were excluded from the earlier analysis of almost 600 of the donors. In an earlier analysis of approximately 500 of the donors, a V segment was called functional when productive rearrangements were above 56.7%, and segregating when the standard deviation between donors exceeded 5%. A statistical classification framework was developed to diagnose cytomegalovirus status using the catalog of TCR beta chain sequences. In a later analysis, TCR nucleotide sequences were compared against IMGT/GENE-DB human TR gene sequences so that V and J genes could be assigned. The TCRdist pipeline was used in a later analysis to assign CDR3 sequences and most-parsimonious VDJ recombination scenarios. A later analysis defined each TCR beta chain by its CDR3 amino acid sequence plus V-gene family, and excluded reads lacking a unique V-gene family. To address suspected cross-contamination and a sequencing artifact, a later analysis removed several hundred highly shared, low-generation-probability nucleotide sequences. For each public chain, a later analysis derived a clonal expansion index from normalized ranks of inferred template counts within each repertoire. In a later analysis, generation probabilities were computed using a VDJ recombination model fitted to out-of-frame rearrangements, and the results were checked against IGoR. In a later analysis, hypergeometric tests were used to score TCR-TCR, TCR-HLA and TCR-CMV co-occurrence, with a repertoire-size bias correction applied to TCR pairs. False discovery rates were estimated in a later analysis by permuting HLA or CMV assignments 20 times. In a later analysis, co-occurring TCRs were grouped with DBSCAN, and TCRdist sequence similarity was added when clustering was performed within HLA-allele-positive subsets. Co-occurrence clustering excluded repertoires with fewer than 30,000 or more than 120,000 public chains, plus five with anomalous nucleotide sharing. The table was pulled from immuneACCESS by TCRdb, which kept in-frame rearrangements only. Such tables lose some clones; where checked, under half of the loss comes from unresolved V genes, and the rest has no known cause. The V and J calls and clone size come from that table; D and trimming were worked out from the DNA. For this sample there are approximately 150,000 clones; around 78% appear just once. Clones ranked in the top ten supply 0.95% to 1.1% of the sample.

Comment on this clone: Its binding antigen is unknown. Per-base qualities were not stored, and no clone one base away is much larger.

In this chain, TRBV28 is recombined with TRBJ2-1; a stretch of 7 junction bases matches TRBD2. The sequenced sample was PBMCs. The sequence came from a woman between 35 and 50 years old in good health and CMV-seronegative. The nucleotide sequence is TGTGCCAGCACGAGAGCGGGAACCTACAATGAGCAGTTCTTC. Its protein product is CASTRAGTYNEQFF.